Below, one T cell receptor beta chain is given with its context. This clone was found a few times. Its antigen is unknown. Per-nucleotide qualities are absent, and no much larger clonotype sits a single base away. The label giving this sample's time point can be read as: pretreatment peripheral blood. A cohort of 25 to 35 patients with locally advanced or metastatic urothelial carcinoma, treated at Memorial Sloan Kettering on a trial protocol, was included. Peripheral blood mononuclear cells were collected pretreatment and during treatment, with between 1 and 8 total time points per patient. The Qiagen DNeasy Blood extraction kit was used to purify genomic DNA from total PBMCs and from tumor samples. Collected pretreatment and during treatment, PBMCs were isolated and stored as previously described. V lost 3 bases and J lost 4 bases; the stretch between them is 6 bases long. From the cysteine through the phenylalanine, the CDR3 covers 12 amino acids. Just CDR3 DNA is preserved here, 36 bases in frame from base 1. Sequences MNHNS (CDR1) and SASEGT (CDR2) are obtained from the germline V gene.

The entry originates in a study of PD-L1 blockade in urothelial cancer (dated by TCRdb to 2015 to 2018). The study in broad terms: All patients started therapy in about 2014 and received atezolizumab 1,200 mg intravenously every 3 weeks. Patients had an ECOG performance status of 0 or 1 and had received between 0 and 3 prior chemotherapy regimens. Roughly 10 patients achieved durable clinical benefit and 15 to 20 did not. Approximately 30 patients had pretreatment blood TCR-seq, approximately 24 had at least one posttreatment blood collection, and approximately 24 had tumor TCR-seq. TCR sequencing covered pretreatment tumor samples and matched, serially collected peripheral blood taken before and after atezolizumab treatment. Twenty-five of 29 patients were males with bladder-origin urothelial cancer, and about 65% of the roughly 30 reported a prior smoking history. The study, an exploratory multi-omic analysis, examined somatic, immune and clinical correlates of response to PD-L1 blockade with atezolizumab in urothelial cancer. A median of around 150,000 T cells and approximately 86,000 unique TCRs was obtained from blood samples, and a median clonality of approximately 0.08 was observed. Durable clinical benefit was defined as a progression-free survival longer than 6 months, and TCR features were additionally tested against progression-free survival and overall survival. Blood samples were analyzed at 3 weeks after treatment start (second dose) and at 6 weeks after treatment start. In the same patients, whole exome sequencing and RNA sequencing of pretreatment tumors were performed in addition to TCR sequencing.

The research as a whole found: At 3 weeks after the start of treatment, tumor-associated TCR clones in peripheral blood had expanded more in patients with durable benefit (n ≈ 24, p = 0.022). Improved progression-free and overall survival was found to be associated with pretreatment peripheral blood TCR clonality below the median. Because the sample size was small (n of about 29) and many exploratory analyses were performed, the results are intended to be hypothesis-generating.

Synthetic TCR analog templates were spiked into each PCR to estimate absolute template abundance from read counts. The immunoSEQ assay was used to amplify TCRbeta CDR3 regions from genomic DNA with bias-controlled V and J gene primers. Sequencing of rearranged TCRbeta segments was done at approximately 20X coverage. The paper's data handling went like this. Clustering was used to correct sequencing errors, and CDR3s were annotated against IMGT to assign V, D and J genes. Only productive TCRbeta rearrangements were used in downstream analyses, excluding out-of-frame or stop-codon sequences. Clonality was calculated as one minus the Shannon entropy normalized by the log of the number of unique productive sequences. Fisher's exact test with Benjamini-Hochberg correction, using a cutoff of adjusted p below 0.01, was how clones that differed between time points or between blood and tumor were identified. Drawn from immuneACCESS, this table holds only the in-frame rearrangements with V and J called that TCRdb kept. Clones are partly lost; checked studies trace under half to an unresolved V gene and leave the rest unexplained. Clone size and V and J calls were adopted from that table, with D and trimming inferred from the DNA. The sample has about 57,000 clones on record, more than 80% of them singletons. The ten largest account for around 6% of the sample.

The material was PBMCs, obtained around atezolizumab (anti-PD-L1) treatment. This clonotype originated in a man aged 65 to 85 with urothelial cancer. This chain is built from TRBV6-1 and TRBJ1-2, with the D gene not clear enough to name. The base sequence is TGTGCCAGCAGTGACGGAGCCTATGGCTACACCTTC. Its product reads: CASSDGAYGYTF.